This T cell receptor beta chain was recorded in a study of cytomegalovirus exposure and HLA in healthy donors. Overall study results and limits: The study designated about 180 TCR beta chains cytomegalovirus-associated.

In this sample, this clone turned up once. Its target is unknown. CDR3 length: 12 residues. V was clipped by 4 bases and J by 5 bases, with 8 bases between them. The germline CDR1 and CDR2 sequences are KGHSH and LQKENI. TCRdb's copy holds only in-frame clones and misses some; the assay was immunoSEQ multiplex PCR. The sample includes some 290,000 clones, 70% to 90% of them seen just once. What was sequenced was PBMCs. This TCR came from a man aged 25-45 years in good health and CMV-seronegative. This chain uses TRBV18 with TRBJ1-2, with a possible D match to TRBD1 (6 bases). The CDR3 DNA follows: TGTGCCAGCTCACGGGACAAATATGGCTACACCTTC. This translates into CASSRDKYGYTF.